This TCR beta chain appears in the sequencing data of a study of blood T cell repertoires in COVID-19. As processed by the authors: Quantification of nucleated cells was approximated via reference gene primer amplification. TCRdb keeps only in-frame clones here, not all; method: immunoSEQ multiplex PCR. For V, J and clone size, that table is used; D and trimming come from the DNA. This sample has more than 150,000 clones; roughly 76% occur once, and the top ten carry roughly 12%. Germline values: CDR1 SGHNT, CDR2 YENEEA. This CDR3 is built from 13 residues. The V and J ends lost 4 bases and 4 bases respectively, with 10 bases between them.

Sequencing was performed on peripheral blood. The clonotype was recovered from a woman aged 80 or over with COVID-19, enrolled during active disease. This sequence joins TRBV11-3 and TRBJ1-1; D is ambiguous. This chain's CDR3 is CASSSPWATEAFF. Here the CDR3 DNA reads TGTGCCAGCAGCTCTCCGTGGGCCACTGAAGCTTTCTTT.